This record covers a single TCR beta chain. Its target is not known. CDR3 length: 15 amino acids. Germline values: CDR1 MDHEN, CDR2 SYDVKM. J gave up 4 bases and V 4 bases, and 6 bases lay outside the gene matches. Assay: immunoSEQ multiplex PCR; the TCRdb copy retains only in-frame clones and omits some. Of approximately 85,000 clones listed, around 86% are singletons. These data belong to a study of radiotherapy plus CTLA-4 blockade in lung cancer. Study-level points and caveats: The best predictor of response was reported to be early blood T cell clone dynamics, with interferon-beta.

The sample in question was peripheral blood, obtained from a patient treated with radiotherapy plus ipilimumab. The sequence derives from a human donor with non-small cell lung cancer who had a partial response to radiotherapy plus ipilimumab. The gene calls are TRBV28 and TRBJ2-7, with 11 bases aligning to TRBD2. The CDR3 reads CASSSPGTSGYEQYF. In DNA, the CDR3 is TGTGCCAGCAGTTCCCCCGGGACTAGCGGTTACGAGCAGTACTTC.